The clone carrying this T cell receptor (beta chain) is termed medium-sized. The CDR3 totals 17 residues. Germline V gene data show CDR1 as LGHDT and CDR2 as YNNKEL (reference sequence). The V gene lost 1 base and the J gene lost 3 bases, with 19 bases spanning the gap. Each CDR3 protein gets one entry after TCRdb re-called the RT-PCR reads with MiXCR. Among some 160,000 distinct CDR3 sequences, around 9.9% were seen once, and the ten largest hold about an eighth. This sample was included in a study of response to subunit inactivated influenza vaccine. This TCR was recovered from a man in his fifties or sixties who received an inactivated influenza vaccine. The rearrangement joins TRBV3-1 to TRBJ2-7; possible D gene TRBD1, 5 bases. The source was non-naive T cells sorted from PBMCs, collected roughly 6 weeks after vaccination. The CDR3 loop reads CASSQGYLSGQYYEQYF. The CDR3 region has the DNA TGTGCCAGCAGCCAAGGCTATCTTTCAGGGCAATACTACGAGCAGTACTTC.